The 22 T cell receptor beta chains below were found in one sample sequenced in a study of blood T cell repertoires in COVID-19. TCRdb keeps only in-frame clones here, not all; method: immunoSEQ multiplex PCR. This table holds about 160,000 clones, 85% found once. Sequencing input: peripheral blood. The receptors stem from a human donor with acute or convalescent COVID-19. The donor label of this sample is uncertain.

The V gene is TRBV2, the J gene TRBJ2-5; 10 bases agree with TRBD2. The CDR3 runs 12 residues. V gave up 8 bases and J gave up 5 bases; unmatched junction bases: 2. Germline assignment: CDR1 SNHLY and CDR2 FYNNEI. Here the CDR3 DNA reads TGTGCCAGCCTAGCGGGGGCGGAGACCCAGTACTTC. Residues: CASLAGAETQYF.

The chain combines TRBV7-2 with TRBJ1-4; D is unresolved. The CDR3 extends over 14 amino acids. Germline values: CDR1 SGHTA, CDR2 FQGNSA. Trimming cost V 4 bases and J 1 base, with 7 bases left between them. In nucleotides, the CDR3 is TGTGCCAGCAGCTACAGACAAACTAATGAAAAACTGTTTTTT. Translating it yields CASSYRQTNEKLFF.

The rearrangement joins TRBV5-1 to TRBJ2-7; tentative D call: TRBD1 (6 bases). This CDR3 contains 13 residues. Trimming cost V 3 bases and J 1 base, with 8 bases left between them. Germline CDR1 and CDR2: SGHRS and YFSETQ. The DNA of the CDR3 is TGCGCCAGCAGCTCGACAGGTTCCTACGAGCAGTACTTC. It specifies CASSSTGSYEQYF.

This clone turned up a few times. The chain carries TRBV19 and TRBJ1-4; tentatively, D is TRBD1 (6 bases). Per the germline V gene, CDR1 is LNHDA and CDR2 is SQIVND (reference sequence). Trimming took off 11 bases at V and 8 bases at J, with 21 bases between the two ends. The CDR3 contains 14 residues. The CDR3 DNA sequence: TGTGCCTCTTCGACTAGGGGGGGATACGAAAAACTGTTTTTT. It translates to CASSTRGGYEKLFF.

The chain has TRBV21-1 and TRBJ1-2; the table's D call, TRBD1, has no DNA check behind it. TRBV21-1 is a pseudogene locus. The CDR3 is 14 residues long. The CDR3: CASSLGQGPYGYTF. The CDR3 DNA is TGTGCCAGCTCACTGGGACAGGGCCCCTATGGCTACACCTTC.

The V gene is TRBV28, the J gene TRBJ2-7; possibly TRBD1 for D (6 bases). This CDR3 spans 14 amino acids. Germline V lookup: CDR1 MDHEN, CDR2 SYDVKM. V dropped 9 bases and J dropped 2 bases, with 17 bases sitting between them. For the CDR3, the DNA is TGTGCCAGTTCCAGGGGCGGGCCCCCCTACGAGCAGTACTTC. Its protein product is CASSRGGPPYEQYF. Filled out from reference TRBV28 and TRBJ2-7, the complete variable domain reads DVKVTQSSRYLVKRTGEKVFLECVQDMDHENMFWYRQDPGLGLRLIYFSYDVKMKEKGDIPEGYSVSREKKERFSLILESASTNQTSMYLCASSRGGPPYEQYFGPGTRLTVT.

This rearrangement joins TRBV19 to TRBJ1-5, with 9 bases fitting TRBD1. The V gene end was trimmed by 3 bases and the J gene end by 6 bases; junction bases not matched to a gene: 0. This CDR3 comprises 13 residues. Germline values: CDR1 LNHDA, CDR2 SQIVND (reference sequence). CDR3 nucleotide sequence: TGTGCCAGTAGTATGGACAGGGGTCAGCCCCAGCATTTT. Translated: CASSMDRGQPQHF.

In its sample, this clone was seen once. V is TRBV18 and J is TRBJ1-2; TRBD1 agrees at 7 bases. J lost 6 bases, V lost 0 bases, and 4 bases had no gene match. Germline CDR1 is KGHSH and CDR2 is LQKENI. CDR3 length: 14 amino acids. This CDR3 reads CASSPPGRGNGYTF. Written as DNA, the CDR3 is TGTGCCAGCTCACCACCGGGCAGGGGGAATGGCTACACCTTC.

This rearrangement joins TRBV19 to TRBJ2-2; the match to TRBD2 covers 11 bases. This CDR3 contains 20 residues. V lost 3 bases to trimming and J lost 0 bases; unmatched junction nucleotides: 12. Per germline, CDR1 LNHDA and CDR2 SQIVND (reference sequence). CDR3 bases: TGTGCCAGTAGTATGCTAGCGGGGGGTACCTTGGGGTCGAACACCGGGGAGCTGTTTTTT. Translating gives CASSMLAGGTLGSNTGELFF.

This rearrangement joins TRBV18 to TRBJ2-7, with D possibly matching TRBD1 (6 bases). The V end was cut by 5 bases, the J end by 0 bases, with 17 bases between. The CDR3 runs 16 residues. Germline V gene data show CDR1 as KGHSH and CDR2 as LQKENI. The CDR3 reads CASSAGVGRNSYEQYF. The CDR3 DNA follows: TGTGCCAGCTCAGCAGGGGTCGGGCGGAACTCCTACGAGCAGTACTTC.

The rearrangement joins TRBV7-2 to TRBJ1-1, with D uncertain. Trimming removed 4 bases from V and 1 base from J, with 10 bases in between. This CDR3 is built from 14 residues. Germline lookup yields CDR1 SGHTA and CDR2 FQGNSA. CDR3 protein: CASSSPNRNTEAFF. Written as DNA, the CDR3 is TGTGCCAGCAGCTCGCCGAACAGGAACACTGAAGCTTTCTTT. Full variable domain (outside the CDR3, taken from reference TRBV7-2 and TRBJ1-1): GAGVSQSPSNKVTEKGKDVELRCDPISGHTALYWYRQSLGQGLEFLIYFQGNSAPDKSGLPSDRFSAERTGGSVSTLTIQRTQQEDSAVYLCASSSPNRNTEAFFGQGTRLTVV.

This chain joins TRBV28 and TRBJ1-2; D is perhaps TRBD1 (5 bases). The CDR3 sequence is 14 residues long. Germline V gene sequence: CDR1 MDHEN, CDR2 SYDVKM. The V gene lost 2 bases and the J gene lost 5 bases, with 12 bases spanning the gap. The CDR3 DNA reads as TGTGCCAGCAGTTTAATCCCAGGGATTTATGGCTACACCTTC. Protein product: CASSLIPGIYGYTF.

The chain's CDR3 is CASSHELTGVSYNEQFF. In DNA, the CDR3 is TGTGCCAGCAGCCACGAGCTTACGGGGGTTTCCTACAATGAGCAGTTCTTC. The chain recombines TRBV3-1 (or the pseudogene TRBV3-2) with TRBJ2-1; weak D call: TRBD2 (6 bases). The V gene's germline CDR1 is LGHDT and CDR2 YNNKEL (reference sequence). The V end lost 3 bases, the J end lost 1 base, and 16 bases lay between the germline ends. This CDR3 spans 17 amino acids.

V is TRBV6-5 and J is TRBJ2-3; TRBD1 aligns across 8 bases. The CDR3 length is 15 residues. V trimming: 5 bases; J trimming: 3 bases; junction bases outside the gene matches: 7. Germline CDR1 is MNHEY and CDR2 is SVGAGI. The CDR3 DNA is TGTGCCAGCAGTCCTCGGGACAGGTGGACAGATACGCAGTATTTT. It specifies CASSPRDRWTDTQYF.

This clone turned up a few times. The gene calls are TRBV24-1 and TRBJ1-2; 9 nucleotides match TRBD1. V lost 4 bases, J lost 8 bases, and 7 bases stayed unmatched. Germline assignment: CDR1 KGHDR and CDR2 SFDVKD. The CDR3 covers 14 residues. This CDR3 is CATSEPGTGKGYTF. The CDR3 region has the DNA TGTGCCACCAGTGAGCCCGGGACAGGGAAAGGCTACACCTTC.

This sequence joins TRBV18 and TRBJ1-1; D gene unclear. Germline CDR1 reads KGHSH; CDR2 reads LQKENI. Deletions cut 2 bases from V and 6 bases from J, with 13 bases between. This CDR3 is 14 amino acids long. CDR3 in amino acids: CASSPVEGGPEAFF. CDR3 DNA sequence: TGTGCCAGCTCACCAGTAGAGGGCGGCCCTGAAGCTTTCTTT.

The rearrangement links TRBV6-2 or TRBV6-3 to TRBJ1-1; 8 bases map to TRBD1. This CDR3 is 12 amino acids long. The germline gives CDR1 MNHEY, CDR2 SVGEGT. Unmatched junction bases numbered 5, after V lost 4 bases and J lost 10 bases. In nucleotides, the CDR3 is TGTGCCAGCAGTTTTGACAGGGGAACAGCTTTCTTT. Protein product: CASSFDRGTAFF.

The chain links TRBV4-2 to TRBJ2-2, with unresolved D. With 1 base removed from V and 2 bases from J, the gap between germline ends came to 5 bases. This CDR3 spans 14 amino acids. Germline V gene sequence: CDR1 LGHNA, CDR2 YNFKEQ. The CDR3 protein is CASSQGTNTGELFF. The CDR3 bases are TGTGCCAGCAGCCAAGGTACAAACACCGGGGAGCTGTTTTTT.

This clone showed up just a few times. The DNA of the CDR3 is TGTGCCAGCAGCGTAGAGGGCCGGGGGTGGACTGAAGCTTTCTTT. It codes for CASSVEGRGWTEAFF. V gene TRBV9 combines with J gene TRBJ1-1, with D maybe TRBD1 (5 bases). The germline V and J ends were trimmed by 0 bases and 5 bases, with 14 bases remaining between them. The CDR3 is 15 residues long. The germline CDR1 and CDR2 sequences are SGDLS and YYNGEE.

The chain combines TRBV7-2 with TRBJ2-7, with 12 bases lining up with TRBD2. Trimming removed 3 bases from V and 5 bases from J; junction bases left unmatched: 5. CDR1 is SGHTA, CDR2 FQGNSA, per germline. This CDR3 has 15 residues. The chain's CDR3 is CASSLSSGGAHEQYF. CDR3 DNA: TGTGCCAGCAGCTTGTCTAGCGGGGGGGCCCACGAGCAGTACTTC.

The V call is TRBV4-3, the J call TRBJ1-1; 10 bases map to TRBD1. Germline CDR1 and CDR2: LGHNA and YSLEER. Trimming cost V 1 base and J 0 bases; bases outside gene matches: 5. The CDR3 extends over 17 amino acids. DNA of the CDR3: TGCGCCAGCAGCCAAGCGGGACAGGGGCCGATGAACACTGAAGCTTTCTTT. Its translation is CASSQAGQGPMNTEAFF.

This clone turned up a few times. The chain recombines TRBV27 with TRBJ1-6; D may be TRBD1 (5 bases). The germline V gene encodes CDR1 MNHEY and CDR2 SMNVEV (reference sequence). Trimming stripped 0 bases from V and 7 bases from J, with 16 bases between. This CDR3 has 17 amino acids. This CDR3 is CASSLSPSTASNSPLHF. In nucleotides, the CDR3 is TGTGCCAGCAGTTTATCGCCTTCGACAGCTTCAAATTCACCCCTCCACTTT.